This T cell receptor beta chain comes out of a study of cytomegalovirus exposure and HLA in healthy donors. General observations from the study: It was found in a later analysis that first-cohort TCR clusters tended to co-occur in the 100 to 150 validation repertoires. A few CMV-associated chains proved CMV antigen-specific in vitro. TCR beta chains numbering more than 150 were designated cytomegalovirus-associated.

TCRdb keeps only in-frame clones here, not all; method: immunoSEQ multiplex PCR. The sample lists about 110,000 clones; roughly 88% were seen once. In regard to this clone: Its antigen is unidentified.

The V end lost 2 bases, the J end lost 1 base, and 6 bases lay between the germline ends. This CDR3 region has 15 residues. Germline V gives CDR1 SGHAT, CDR2 FQDESV (reference sequence). This sequence was found in a woman aged 25 to 39 in good health and CMV-seropositive. Source material: PBMCs. The chain carries TRBV11-1 and TRBJ1-6, with no clear D. DNA for the CDR3: TGTGCCAGCAGCTTATCCAGGTCCTATAATTCACCCCTCCACTTT. The encoded protein is CASSLSRSYNSPLHF.